These 5 T cell receptor beta chains originate from one sample sequenced in a study of T cell responses to AZD1222 COVID-19 vaccine. Assay: immunoSEQ multiplex PCR; the TCRdb copy retains only in-frame clones and omits some. The sample shows some 150,000 clones, under 95% of them seen only once. Sequences were derived from peripheral blood, sampled 28 days after the second AZD1222 dose. These receptors came from an adult who received the AZD1222 COVID-19 vaccine.

V usage is TRBV30 and J usage is TRBJ2-5; possible D gene TRBD1, 6 bases. Germline-derived CDR1 and CDR2 are GTSNPN and SVGIG (reference sequence). V was clipped by 2 bases and J by 4 bases, with 14 bases between them. There are 14 residues in the CDR3. The CDR3 sequence: CAWSRGLGGETQYF. As DNA, the CDR3 is TGTGCCTGGAGTCGGGGCCTAGGGGGAGAGACCCAGTACTTC.

This rearrangement joins TRBV5-1 to TRBJ2-3, with 9 bases matching TRBD1. The CDR3 runs 17 residues. In germline, CDR1 is SGHRS, CDR2 YFSETQ. V shed 2 bases, J shed 0 bases, and the junction held 7 bases outside the gene matches. In DNA form, the CDR3 reads TGCGCCAGCAGCTTCGGGGACAGGGTAGGGAGCACAGATACGCAGTATTTT. Translated, it gives CASSFGDRVGSTDTQYF.

This clone has a single count. J is TRBJ2-7 and V is TRBV19; TRBD1 agrees at 9 bases. Trimming removed 8 bases from V and 1 base from J; junction bases left unmatched: 12. Germline-derived CDR1 and CDR2 are LNHDA and SQIVND (reference sequence). The CDR3 loop spans 16 amino acids. CDR3 loop: CASQGGTGRGSYEQYF. In DNA, the CDR3 is TGTGCCAGTCAAGGGGGGACAGGGAGAGGTTCCTACGAGCAGTACTTC. The whole variable domain, filled in from reference TRBV19 and TRBJ2-7, reads DGGITQSPKYLFRKEGQNVTLSCEQNLNHDAMYWYRQDPGQGLRLIYYSQIVNDFQKGDIAEGYSVSREKKESFPLTVTSAQKNPTAFYLCASQGGTGRGSYEQYFGPGTRLTVT.

The V and J genes are TRBV5-4 and TRBJ2-1; 7 nucleotides match TRBD2. Per germline, CDR1 SGHNT and CDR2 YYREEE (reference sequence). V trimming: 0 bases; J trimming: 7 bases; junction bases outside the gene matches: 13. The length of the CDR3 is 17 residues. The CDR3 spells CASSLAKVSGAGNEQFF. As DNA, the CDR3 is TGTGCCAGCAGCTTGGCTAAAGTTTCGGGAGCGGGGAATGAGCAGTTCTTC.

The rearrangement uses TRBV9 and TRBJ2-3; D is undetermined. V lost 3 bases to trimming and J lost 2 bases, with 4 bases between them. Germline CDR1 reads SGDLS; CDR2 reads YYNGEE. This CDR3 region has 12 residues. The CDR3 protein is CASSENTDTQYF. The CDR3, as DNA: TGTGCCAGCAGCGAAAACACAGATACGCAGTATTTT.